What follows are 21 T cell receptor beta chains derived from one specimen sequenced in a study of Ad26.COV2.S vaccination and SARS-CoV-2 variants. Regarding treatment: about 20 received Ad26.COV2.S at low or high dose, single or two shots; 5 received placebo; per-sample allocation not given. The samples date from day 63 after the first vaccine or placebo injection. Sequencing was performed with immunoSEQ multiplex PCR; in TCRdb, only in-frame clones are kept and a portion is missing. Among about 680,000 clones listed, roughly 90% were seen once. Here the sequenced sample was peripheral blood, taken in a trial of Ad26.COV2.S vaccine versus placebo. These TCRs come from a person between 18 and 65 years old who received the Ad26.COV2.S COVID-19 vaccine or a placebo.

DNA for the CDR3: TGTGCCAGCAGCCCTCGGGACAGACAAGAGACCCAGTACTTC. Translation: CASSPRDRQETQYF. The chain combines TRBV7-2 with TRBJ2-5, with 7 bases aligning to TRBD1. The V and J ends lost 5 bases and 2 bases, in that order; junction bases with no gene match: 5. The CDR3 is 14 residues long. Germline CDR1 and CDR2: SGHTA and FQGNSA.

This rearrangement joins TRBV3-1 (or the pseudogene TRBV3-2) to TRBJ2-6; a possible D gene is TRBD1 (5 bases). Germline-derived CDR1 and CDR2 are LGHDT and YNNKEL (reference sequence). Trimming shortened V by 0 bases and J by 1 base, and 7 bases separated the two germline ends. CDR3 length: 16 residues. The CDR3: CASSQDSGSGANVLTF. For the CDR3, the DNA is TGTGCCAGCAGCCAAGATTCAGGGTCTGGGGCCAACGTCCTGACTTTC.

For the CDR3, the DNA is TGTGCCAGCTCTCTACAGGGAAGCGGCTACGGCTACACCTTC. It encodes CASSLQGSGYGYTF. The chain employs TRBV18 and TRBJ1-2; D possibly corresponds to TRBD1 (6 bases). Looked up from germline, CDR1 is KGHSH and CDR2 is LQKENI. The CDR3 is made up of 14 amino acids. The V gene lost 6 bases and the J gene lost 8 bases, with 19 bases spanning the gap.

The rearrangement links TRBV7-2 to TRBJ2-3; 11 nucleotides match TRBD2. CDR1 is SGHTA and CDR2 is FQGNSA in the germline V gene. This CDR3 has 16 residues. The trim removed 6 bases at V and 4 bases at J, leaving 9 bases unmatched. The DNA for the CDR3 is TGTGCCAGCAGGCCTACTAGCGGGAGATCCCCAGATACGCAGTATTTT. It yields the protein CASRPTSGRSPDTQYF.

The V and J genes are TRBV7-8 and TRBJ2-1; 10 bases match TRBD2. The V segment lost 2 bases and the J segment 8 bases; nucleotides outside the gene matches: 3. The CDR3 spans 14 residues. The germline gives CDR1 SGHVS, CDR2 FQNEAQ. The CDR3 coding sequence is TGTGCCAGCAGCTTAAGCGGGAGGGGGTATGAGCAGTTCTTC. It is translated as CASSLSGRGYEQFF.

The J gene is TRBJ2-5, the V gene TRBV5-1, with D possibly TRBD2 on 5 matching bases. V shed 0 bases and J shed 4 bases, with 16 bases lying between them. Germline values: CDR1 SGHRS, CDR2 YFSETQ. The CDR3 is made up of 16 amino acids. The CDR3 here is CASSLARGREGETQYF. DNA for the CDR3: TGCGCCAGCAGCTTGGCCCGTGGGAGAGAGGGAGAGACCCAGTACTTC.

The chain links TRBV5-5 to TRBJ2-7; D remains unclear. Germline assignment: CDR1 SGHKS and CDR2 YYEKEE (reference sequence). The CDR3 has 12 amino acids. Deletions cut 2 bases from V and 4 bases from J, with 7 bases between. The CDR3 DNA follows: TGTGCCAGCAGCTTAGGGATTTACGAGCAGTACTTC. Its protein product is CASSLGIYEQYF.

The chain couples TRBV7-9 to TRBJ1-1; 7 bases line up with TRBD1. Losses at the gene ends were 3 bases for V and 1 base for J; bases not matched to a gene: 2. CDR3 length: 14 residues. Germline V gene data show CDR1 as SEHNR and CDR2 as FQNEAQ (reference sequence). In DNA form, the CDR3 reads TGTGCCAGCAGCTTTAGACAGGGGAACACTGAAGCTTTCTTT. Protein product: CASSFRQGNTEAFF. The full variable domain, its missing parts supplied by reference TRBV7-9 and TRBJ1-1, is DTGVSQNPRHKITKRGQNVTFRCDPISEHNRLYWYRQTLGQGPEFLTYFQNEAQLEKSRLLSDRFSAERPKGSFSTLEIQRTEQGDSAMYLCASSFRQGNTEAFFGQGTRLTVV.

The chain employs TRBV14 and TRBJ1-4; D is unresolved. Trimming cost V 0 bases and J 8 bases, with 16 bases left between them. Germline V gives CDR1 SGHDN, CDR2 FVKESK. The CDR3 spans 16 residues. The CDR3 spells CASSQDWERGYEKLFF. The CDR3, as DNA: TGTGCCAGCAGCCAAGATTGGGAACGGGGATACGAAAAACTGTTTTTT.

The chain has TRBV11-2 and TRBJ2-3; D unresolved. V was clipped by 3 bases and J by 6 bases, with 19 bases between them. Germline values: CDR1 SGHAT, CDR2 FQNNGV. This CDR3 is 16 amino acids long. The CDR3 sequence is CASSLGSLRTSDTQYF. As DNA, the CDR3 is TGTGCCAGCAGCTTGGGCAGTCTACGAACGAGTGATACGCAGTATTTT.

The gene calls are TRBV6-1 and TRBJ2-7; maybe TRBD2 (6 bases). The V gene's germline CDR1 is MNHNS and CDR2 SASEGT. V was pared by 1 base and J by 2 bases, with 9 bases between. CDR3 length equals 14 residues. Here the CDR3 reads CASSEVAATYEQYF. CDR3 nucleotides: TGTGCCAGCAGTGAAGTAGCGGCTACCTACGAGCAGTACTTC.

V gene TRBV2 combines with J gene TRBJ1-4, with D uncertain. This CDR3 region has 13 residues. Trimming left V 7 bases short and J 6 bases short, with 12 bases between. The germline V gene has CDR1 SNHLY and CDR2 FYNNEI. In DNA form, the CDR3 reads TGTGCCAGCAAACTGCCACCAGATGAAAAACTGTTTTTT. Translating it yields CASKLPPDEKLFF.

The rearrangement links TRBV29-1 to TRBJ1-2; no definite D call. There are 14 residues in the CDR3. V shed 4 bases and J shed 3 bases, with 15 bases lying between them. CDR1 and CDR2 from the germline V gene are SQVTM and ANQGSEA. CDR3 amino acids: CSVVGGSSYYGYTF. CDR3 nucleotides: TGCAGCGTTGTGGGCGGGAGTTCGTACTATGGCTACACCTTC.

The genes are TRBV27 and TRBJ2-5; no reliable D call. Germline CDR1 is MNHEY and CDR2 is SMNVEV (reference sequence). Trimming took 2 bases from V and 2 from J, leaving 12 bases between them. The CDR3 is 15 residues long. The CDR3: CASSLSGSRQETQYF. CDR3 sequence (DNA): TGTGCCAGCAGTTTAAGTGGGTCGCGTCAAGAGACCCAGTACTTC.

The chain recombines TRBV29-1 with TRBJ1-1; maybe TRBD1 (5 bases). Between the trimmed V and J ends, which lost 5 bases and 7 bases, there was a span of 14 bases. The CDR3 runs to 12 residues. The germline V gene encodes CDR1 SQVTM and CDR2 ANQGSEA. The CDR3 DNA follows: TGCAGCGTTCCCGAAGGGGATGGTGAAGCTTTCTTT. It yields the protein CSVPEGDGEAFF.

This clone came up a few times. The J gene is TRBJ1-1, the V gene TRBV27; D call uncertain. CDR3 length: 13 amino acids. The germline V and J ends were trimmed by 5 bases and 3 bases, with 10 bases remaining between them. The germline CDR1 and CDR2 sequences are MNHEY and SMNVEV (reference sequence). Here the CDR3 reads CASSQLTYTEAFF. In nucleotides, the CDR3 is TGTGCCAGCAGTCAACTCACATACACTGAAGCTTTCTTT.

Worth noting for this clone: Other nucleotide sequences from this sample produce the same CDR3. This sequence joins TRBV9 and TRBJ2-7; either TRBD1 or TRBD2 may fit D (5 bases each). The CDR3 runs 14 residues. CDR1 and CDR2 from the germline V gene are SGDLS and YYNGEE. V lost 2 bases and J 2 bases, leaving 11 bases between the germline ends. CDR3 region: CASSVRDGTYEQYF. DNA for the CDR3: TGTGCCAGCAGCGTCCGGGACGGGACCTACGAGCAGTACTTC.

This clone was seen a handful of times. This chain connects TRBV11-2 to TRBJ2-2; 15 positions agree with TRBD2. With 0 bases clipped from V and 5 bases from J, the junction kept 7 bases outside the gene matches. The CDR3 sequence is 19 residues long. Germline lookup yields CDR1 SGHAT and CDR2 FQNNGV. The CDR3 coding sequence is TGTGCCAGCAGCTTAGATCGGACTAGCGGGAGGGCCTGGACCGGGGAGCTGTTTTTT. It encodes CASSLDRTSGRAWTGELFF.

DNA for the CDR3: TGTGCCTGGTCACCCGGGACCTATAGAGCCAGCGAGCAGTACTTC. Amino acids: CAWSPGTYRASEQYF. The V gene is TRBV30, the J gene TRBJ2-7, with D perhaps given as TRBD1 or TRBD2 (5 bases each). Germline V gives CDR1 GTSNPN, CDR2 SVGIG (reference sequence). Trimming cost V 5 bases and J 6 bases, with 23 bases left between them. The CDR3 consists of 15 residues.

This sequence joins TRBV20-1 and TRBJ2-1; D is possibly TRBD2 (7 bases). Germline V gene data show CDR1 as DFQATT and CDR2 as SNEGSKA (reference sequence). The CDR3 has 16 amino acids. Trimming cost V 3 bases and J 5 bases, with 20 bases left between them. CDR3 nucleotide sequence: TGCAGTGCTAGTCAACTAGGGGGGGAGTTTGACAATGAGCAGTTCTTC. Protein: CSASQLGGEFDNEQFF.

The chain employs TRBV6-5 and TRBJ2-7; 13 bases are a match to TRBD2. V shed 7 bases, J shed 4 bases, and the junction held 7 bases outside the gene matches. Germline CDR1 MNHEY, CDR2 SVGAGI. There are 15 residues in the CDR3. The CDR3 DNA follows: TGTGCCAGCACCATCTCGACTAGCGGGAGGTACGAGCAGTACTTC. Protein product: CASTISTSGRYEQYF.